The 5 T cell receptor beta chains below all came from one sample that was sequenced in a study of cytomegalovirus exposure and HLA in healthy donors. Use of 60 Vbeta and 13 Jbeta primers characterized the PCR. Here immunoSEQ multiplex PCR was the method, and the copy in TCRdb shows in-frame clones only, minus some. The sample includes 70,000 or so clones, around 70% of them seen just once. The material sequenced was PBMCs. The receptor source for this set is a woman in her 30s in good health and CMV-seronegative.

J is TRBJ2-1 and V is TRBV4-1, with 10 bases matching TRBD2. The CDR3 runs 17 residues. CDR1 is MGHRA, CDR2 YSYEKL, per germline. Trimming at V came to 2 bases and at J to 4 bases, leaving 8 bases not matched to a gene. The CDR3 DNA reads TGCGCCAGCAGCCAACACACCGGGACTAGCGAGTACAATGAGCAGTTCTTC. This sequence encodes CASSQHTGTSEYNEQFF.

The chain uses TRBV15 and TRBJ1-1; D unresolved. The CDR3 loop spans 12 amino acids. The V and J ends lost 5 bases and 6 bases respectively, with 10 bases between them. CDR1 LNHNV and CDR2 YYDKDF come from the germline V gene (reference sequence). CDR3: CATSRQTSEAFF. The CDR3 DNA sequence: TGTGCCACCAGCCGCCAGACATCTGAAGCTTTCTTT.

This chain links TRBV11-3 with TRBJ2-5, with TRBD1 matching 9 bases. Germline assignment: CDR1 SGHNT and CDR2 YENEEA. V was clipped by 5 bases and J by 3 bases; unmatched bases: 1. The CDR3 runs 13 residues. CDR3: CASSGDREETQYF. Here the CDR3 DNA reads TGTGCCAGCAGCGGGGACAGGGAAGAGACCCAGTACTTC.

V usage is TRBV20-1 and J usage is TRBJ2-1; no firm D call. V shed 5 bases and J shed 8 bases, with 10 bases lying between them. The CDR3 has 11 residues. CDR1 is DFQATT and CDR2 is SNEGSKA in the germline V gene (reference sequence). The CDR3 spells CSAEPEDEQFF. Here the CDR3 DNA reads TGCAGTGCTGAGCCTGAGGATGAGCAGTTCTTC.

The CDR3 reads CASSAWEDRGTYEQYF. The CDR3 DNA reads TGCGCCAGCAGCGCATGGGAAGACAGGGGGACCTACGAGCAGTACTTC. The V gene is TRBV5-1, the J gene TRBJ2-7; 9 nucleotides agree with TRBD1. V was clipped by 4 bases and J by 2 bases; unmatched bases: 10. The germline CDR1 and CDR2 sequences are SGHRS and YFSETQ. The CDR3 consists of 16 residues.